This entry lists 16 T cell receptor beta chains sequenced from one sample in a study of naive and memory T cell subsets. Two oligonucleotides, mixed equimolar, formed the beta constant-region primer covering TRBC1 and TRBC2. TCRdb re-called the UMI-ligation and nested PCR reads with MiXCR, one entry per CDR3 protein. The data show around 160,000 distinct CDR3 sequences, with more than 15% seen just once and about 0.14% held by the top ten. Sequences were obtained from naive CD4+ T cells from blood. The receptor set was obtained from a human donor in good health.

The table lists this clonotype with a few counts. V is TRBV5-1 and J is TRBJ1-4, with 9 bases identical to TRBD1. The ends lost 0 bases at V and 6 bases at J; junction bases unmatched: 3. The CDR3 has 15 residues. Germline V lookup: CDR1 SGHRS, CDR2 YFSETQ. The DNA for the CDR3 is TGCGCCAGCAGCTTGGGGGGACAGGGATATGAAAAACTGTTTTTT. Its translation: CASSLGGQGYEKLFF.

The CDR3 coding sequence is TGTGCCAGCAGTTTAGCTTACAGGGAGGACACTGAAGCTTTCTTT. This codes for CASSLAYREDTEAFF. This chain uses TRBV12-3 or TRBV12-4 with TRBJ1-1, with D possibly being TRBD1 (6 bases). Deletions cut 0 bases from V and 3 bases from J, with 11 bases between. This CDR3 region has 15 residues.

The chain employs TRBV18 and TRBJ1-2; 7 positions agree with TRBD1. There are 15 residues in the CDR3. V trimming: 3 bases; J trimming: 3 bases; junction bases outside the gene matches: 7. From germline, CDR1 is KGHSH and CDR2 LQKENI. CDR3 DNA sequence: TGTGCCAGCTCACCGGGGACAGCGACATACTATGGCTACACCTTC. Its protein is CASSPGTATYYGYTF.

V gene TRBV5-1 combines with J gene TRBJ2-5; 11 nucleotides line up with TRBD2. This CDR3 has 16 residues. With 0 bases clipped from V and 4 bases from J, the junction kept 5 bases outside the gene matches. Germline loops: CDR1 SGHRS, CDR2 YFSETQ. CDR3 in DNA: TGCGCCAGCAGCTTGGCCACTAGCGGGAGCGGAGAGACCCAGTACTTC. It encodes CASSLATSGSGETQYF.

The chain is built from TRBV12-3 or TRBV12-4 and TRBJ2-7; 12 positions agree with TRBD2. The CDR3 contains 15 residues. After removal of 4 bases from V and 9 bases from J, the junction contained 10 bases not matched to a gene. CDR3 loop: CASSSRTSGMLAQYF. The CDR3 nucleotides are TGTGCCAGCAGTTCGAGGACTAGCGGGATGCTGGCGCAGTACTTC.

The chain is built from TRBV29-1 and TRBJ2-2, with D hard to call. The germline CDR1 and CDR2 sequences are SQVTM and ANQGSEA. The CDR3 is 14 amino acids. V lost 7 bases and J lost 4, with 16 bases in between. The CDR3 loop is CSDTEQGITGELFF. DNA for the CDR3: TGCAGCGACACTGAACAAGGTATCACCGGGGAGCTGTTTTTT.

The sample holds a few counts of this clonotype. The chain uses TRBV12-3 or TRBV12-4 and TRBJ2-1, with D perhaps TRBD2 (6 bases). V lost 6 bases and J lost 9, with 15 bases in between. The CDR3 runs 13 residues. In DNA, the CDR3 is TGTGCCAGCAGCTCTCGACTAGAAGGTGAGCAGTTCTTC. This codes for CASSSRLEGEQFF.

This clonotype turned up a few times. The CDR3: CASSFSSGSPNEQFF. The CDR3 coding sequence is TGTGCCAGCAGTTTTTCTAGCGGGAGTCCGAATGAGCAGTTCTTC. This sequence joins TRBV28 and TRBJ2-1, with 10 bases matching TRBD2. V trimming: 3 bases; J trimming: 7 bases; junction bases outside the gene matches: 6. This CDR3 has 15 residues. CDR1 MDHEN and CDR2 SYDVKM come from the germline V gene.

This clonotype turned up a few times. The chain uses TRBV7-2 and TRBJ1-5; no definite D call. Germline CDR1 reads SGHTA; CDR2 reads FQGNSA. This CDR3 comprises 14 residues. Between the trimmed V and J ends, which lost 5 bases and 5 bases, there was a span of 13 bases. CDR3 bases: TGTGCCAGCAGCCAGGACGGGGAGCATCAGCCCCAGCATTTT. This gives the protein CASSQDGEHQPQHF.

The rearrangement joins TRBV30 to TRBJ1-4; D might be TRBD1 (5 bases). The CDR3 extends over 14 amino acids. Per the germline V gene, CDR1 is GTSNPN and CDR2 is SVGIG (reference sequence). Deletions cut 3 bases from V and 0 bases from J, with 8 bases between. The CDR3 loop reads CAWRLQATNEKLFF. In nucleotides, the CDR3 is TGTGCCTGGAGGTTACAGGCAACTAATGAAAAACTGTTTTTT.

This clonotype turned up a few times. The chain uses TRBV6-5 and TRBJ2-7; 12 bases are shared with TRBD2. Germline lookup yields CDR1 MNHEY and CDR2 SVGAGI. Trimming cost V 6 bases and J 0 bases; bases outside gene matches: 6. The CDR3 covers 16 residues. The CDR3 sequence is CASRYLAGGISYEQYF. The CDR3 nucleotides are TGTGCCAGCAGGTACCTAGCGGGAGGGATCTCCTACGAGCAGTACTTC.

The chain has TRBV4-1 and TRBJ2-3, with 7 bases identical to TRBD2. The trim removed 4 bases at V and 3 bases at J, leaving 25 bases unmatched. The CDR3 length is 21 residues. Germline lookup yields CDR1 MGHRA and CDR2 YSYEKL. CDR3 protein: CASSRLIGIGSGGGPTDTQYF. The CDR3 nucleotides read TGCGCCAGCAGCCGCCTGATTGGGATCGGGTCGGGGGGAGGGCCGACAGATACGCAGTATTTT.

This rearrangement joins TRBV10-1 to TRBJ2-1, with 11 bases fitting TRBD2. Looked up from germline, CDR1 is WNHNN and CDR2 is SYGVQD (reference sequence). The CDR3 is 15 amino acids. The trim removed 4 bases at V and 6 bases at J, leaving 5 bases unmatched. The CDR3 region has the DNA TGCGCCAGCAGTGTTGTAGCGGGAGGGCTCAATGAGCAGTTCTTC. Amino acids: CASSVVAGGLNEQFF.

About this clonotype: The junction does not match germline at one end; this may be a read error. The gene calls are TRBV7-9 and TRBJ2-1; D gene unclear. This CDR3 contains 11 residues. Germline V gives CDR1 SEHNR, CDR2 FQNEAQ (reference sequence). The DNA of the CDR3 is TGTGCCAGCACCTTAATGGATGAGCAGTTCTTC. Its translation: CASTLMDEQFF.

The chain is built from TRBV28 and TRBJ2-7, with 7 nucleotides matching TRBD1. This CDR3 comprises 16 residues. Germline V gene sequence: CDR1 MDHEN, CDR2 SYDVKM. Losses at the gene ends were 5 bases for V and 0 bases for J; bases not matched to a gene: 10. The CDR3 coding sequence is TGTGCCAGCAGTGTTCGACAGGGCTCATACTCCTACGAGCAGTACTTC. It encodes CASSVRQGSYSYEQYF. Combining the CDR3 with reference TRBV28 and TRBJ2-7 gives the whole variable domain DVKVTQSSRYLVKRTGEKVFLECVQDMDHENMFWYRQDPGLGLRLIYFSYDVKMKEKGDIPEGYSVSREKKERFSLILESASTNQTSMYLCASSVRQGSYSYEQYFGPGTRLTVT.

The V gene is TRBV4-2, the J gene TRBJ2-3; tentatively, D is TRBD2 (5 bases). Trimming shortened V by 0 bases and J by 0 bases, and 19 bases separated the two germline ends. Germline lookup yields CDR1 LGHNA and CDR2 YNFKEQ. This CDR3 spans 19 amino acids. CDR3: CASSQDDGRARVSTDTQYF. The CDR3 region has the DNA TGTGCCAGCAGCCAAGATGATGGGCGTGCGCGGGTTAGCACAGATACGCAGTATTTT.